These 18 T cell receptor beta chains originate from one sample sequenced in a study of control samples from healthy donors and cancer patients. Clones were sequenced by immunoSEQ multiplex PCR, and TCRdb holds only the in-frame ones, with some missing. The sample shows 130,000 to 150,000 clones, roughly nine tenths of them seen only once. The sample was blood. All receptors come from a woman aged 25 to 39 in good health.

The chain combines TRBV6-2 or TRBV6-3 with TRBJ2-7, with 7 nucleotides matching TRBD2. The trim removed 4 bases at V and 5 bases at J, leaving 14 bases unmatched. The germline V gene has CDR1 MNHEY and CDR2 SVGEGT. The length of the CDR3 is 16 residues. This CDR3 is CASSSRDASGLDEQYF. DNA of the CDR3: TGTGCCAGCAGTTCCCGCGATGCTAGCGGTCTCGACGAGCAGTACTTC.

This chain joins TRBV11-2 and TRBJ1-6, with D possibly being TRBD1 (6 bases). The CDR3 is made up of 16 amino acids. Trimming took 4 bases from V and 6 from J, leaving 16 bases between them. Germline V gives CDR1 SGHAT, CDR2 FQNNGV. The CDR3 region is CASSSFSGGVNSPLHF. As DNA, the CDR3 is TGTGCCAGCAGCTCGTTTTCTGGGGGCGTTAATTCACCCCTCCACTTT.

This chain connects TRBV10-3 to TRBJ1-1; D unclear. The CDR3 is made up of 13 amino acids. V was clipped by 7 bases and J by 1 base, with 10 bases between them. CDR1 is ENHRY and CDR2 is SYGVKD in the germline V gene. The CDR3 nucleotides are TGTGCCATCAACCGGGCGAGGAACACTGAAGCTTTCTTT. Its translation is CAINRARNTEAFF.

The genes are TRBV30 and TRBJ2-3; TRBD2 aligns across 7 bases. This CDR3 spans 16 amino acids. Trimming removed 2 bases from V and 0 bases from J; junction bases left unmatched: 8. CDR1 is GTSNPN, CDR2 SVGIG, per germline (reference sequence). The CDR3 nucleotides are TGTGCCTGGAGTCTTGGGGCTAGCGGCAGCACAGATACGCAGTATTTT. Its protein is CAWSLGASGSTDTQYF. Full variable domain (missing parts from reference TRBV30 and TRBJ2-3): SQTIHQWPATLVQPVGSPLSLECTVEGTSNPNLYWYRQAAGRGLQLLFYSVGIGQISSEVPQNLSASRPQDRQFILSSKKLLLSDSGFYLCAWSLGASGSTDTQYFGPGTRLTVL.

This chain joins TRBV2 and TRBJ1-1; D remains unclear. The V and J ends lost 1 base and 2 bases respectively, with 11 bases between them. The CDR3 length is 15 residues. The V gene's germline CDR1 is SNHLY and CDR2 FYNNEI. The CDR3 coding sequence is TGTGCCAGCAGTGAAGATGTGGCCAGAAACACTGAAGCTTTCTTT. This encodes CASSEDVARNTEAFF.

V usage is TRBV18 and J usage is TRBJ2-1; 9 bases align to TRBD2. The trim removed 2 bases at V and 4 bases at J, leaving 6 bases unmatched. Germline CDR1 and CDR2: KGHSH and LQKENI. CDR3 length: 16 residues. Here the CDR3 reads CASSPRLAGTYNEQFF. CDR3 DNA: TGTGCCAGCTCACCAAGGCTAGCGGGGACTTACAATGAGCAGTTCTTC.

The chain employs TRBV9 and TRBJ1-2, with 9 bases identical to TRBD1. Trimming took 3 bases from V and 5 from J; bases not matched to a gene: 8. The CDR3 runs 15 residues. CDR1 SGDLS and CDR2 YYNGEE come from the germline V gene. The CDR3 is CASSGQRTGDYGYTF. CDR3 DNA: TGTGCCAGCAGCGGACAGAGGACAGGGGATTATGGCTACACCTTC. Based on the CDR3 plus reference TRBV9 and TRBJ1-2, the full variable domain is DSGVTQTPKHLITATGQRVTLRCSPRSGDLSVYWYQQSLDQGLQFLIQYYNGEERAKGNILERFSAQQFPDLHSELNLSSLELGDSALYFCASSGQRTGDYGYTFGSGTRLTVV.

The CDR3 is CASSVDPTGVGYTF. CDR3 nucleotide sequence: TGTGCCAGCAGCGTAGATCCGACAGGGGTCGGCTACACCTTC. The rearrangement joins TRBV9 to TRBJ1-2; 8 bases map to TRBD1. Trimming at V came to 0 bases and at J to 8 bases, leaving 6 bases not matched to a gene. The CDR3 covers 14 residues. Per germline, CDR1 SGDLS and CDR2 YYNGEE.

This chain connects TRBV28 to TRBJ2-5; D possibly corresponds to TRBD2 (5 bases). Germline assignment: CDR1 MDHEN and CDR2 SYDVKM. The CDR3 totals 14 residues. Between the trimmed V and J ends, which lost 3 bases and 5 bases, there was a span of 13 bases. Here the CDR3 reads CASSFRLAGETQYF. CDR3 sequence (DNA): TGTGCCAGCAGTTTCCGCCTAGCTGGCGAGACCCAGTACTTC.

V usage is TRBV6-5 and J usage is TRBJ1-2, with 9 bases identical to TRBD1. Germline CDR1 MNHEY, CDR2 SVGAGI. This CDR3 comprises 14 residues. Losses at the gene ends were 5 bases for V and 2 bases for J; bases not matched to a gene: 3. Here the CDR3 reads CASSPGTGNYGYTF. In DNA, the CDR3 is TGTGCCAGCAGTCCCGGGACAGGGAACTATGGCTACACCTTC.

The genes are TRBV10-3 and TRBJ1-2; the D gene is possibly TRBD1 (5 bases). The V end was cut by 0 bases, the J end by 4 bases, with 12 bases between. Per the germline V gene, CDR1 is ENHRY and CDR2 is SYGVKD. CDR3 length: 15 amino acids. The CDR3 here is CAISESAGIPYGYTF. The CDR3 nucleotides are TGTGCCATCAGTGAGTCGGCAGGGATTCCCTATGGCTACACCTTC.

The chain carries TRBV5-1 and TRBJ2-2; weak D call: TRBD1 (6 bases). The CDR3 has 14 amino acids. Germline CDR1 reads SGHRS; CDR2 reads YFSETQ. V gave up 4 bases and J gave up 3 bases, with 10 bases separating them. The CDR3 protein is CASSTGHDTGELFF. The CDR3 DNA reads TGCGCCAGCAGCACGGGACACGACACCGGGGAGCTGTTTTTT.

This clone was detected only once. J is TRBJ1-6 and V is TRBV7-9; D may be TRBD1 (6 bases). Trimming removed 5 bases at V and 8 bases at J, with 16 bases between. Germline CDR1 SEHNR, CDR2 FQNEAQ (reference sequence). This CDR3 is 15 amino acids long. As DNA, the CDR3 is TGTGCCAGCAGCCTGGGGGGCGCAGGGTATTCACCCCTCCACTTT. It translates to CASSLGGAGYSPLHF.

This chain connects TRBV18 to TRBJ1-1; D call uncertain. The V end was cut by 6 bases, the J end by 10 bases, with 21 bases between. Germline V gene data show CDR1 as KGHSH and CDR2 as LQKENI. CDR3 length equals 14 residues. DNA for the CDR3: TGTGCCAGCTCCCCCATCGTTTCGGGTGACGGAGCTTTCTTT. This sequence encodes CASSPIVSGDGAFF.

The rearrangement links TRBV28 to TRBJ1-1, with D possibly being TRBD1 (6 bases). The CDR3 loop spans 14 amino acids. With 4 bases removed from V and 1 base from J, the gap between germline ends came to 10 bases. In germline, CDR1 is MDHEN, CDR2 SYDVKM. The CDR3 sequence is CASSSAQGNTEAFF. Written as DNA, the CDR3 is TGTGCCAGCAGTTCGGCACAGGGGAACACTGAAGCTTTCTTT.

CDR3 sequence: CASSLKGGENTEAFF. CDR3 nucleotide sequence: TGCGCCAGCAGCTTGAAAGGGGGTGAGAACACTGAAGCTTTCTTT. The chain uses TRBV5-1 and TRBJ1-1, with a tentative D call TRBD1 (6 bases). The ends were cut back, 1 base at V and 1 base at J, with 11 bases in the middle. The CDR3 has 15 amino acids. Looked up from germline, CDR1 is SGHRS and CDR2 is YFSETQ.

This clone was observed a single time. The chain links TRBV19 to TRBJ1-2; D is uncertain. Trimming took off 3 bases at V and 1 base at J, with 12 bases between the two ends. The CDR3 runs 15 residues. The germline CDR1 and CDR2 sequences are LNHDA and SQIVND (reference sequence). The CDR3 here is CASSMASGNNYGYTF. CDR3 bases: TGTGCCAGTAGTATGGCTTCGGGGAATAACTATGGCTACACCTTC. Full variable domain (missing parts from reference TRBV19 and TRBJ1-2): DGGITQSPKYLFRKEGQNVTLSCEQNLNHDAMYWYRQDPGQGLRLIYYSQIVNDFQKGDIAEGYSVSREKKESFPLTVTSAQKNPTAFYLCASSMASGNNYGYTFGSGTRLTVV.

The gene calls are TRBV2 and TRBJ2-2; 12 bases match TRBD2. Germline-derived CDR1 and CDR2 are SNHLY and FYNNEI. This CDR3 comprises 15 residues. The V gene end was trimmed by 6 bases and the J gene end by 13 bases; junction bases not matched to a gene: 12. CDR3 residues: CASRGRTSGTPGLFF. As DNA, the CDR3 is TGTGCCAGCAGGGGCAGGACTAGCGGGACCCCCGGGCTGTTTTTT.